This T cell receptor (beta chain) stems from a study of shared clonotypes between healthy human individuals. Findings and caveats of the study: Sampling covered nothing but blood. Tissue TCR repertoires likely differ from those found in blood.

A note on this clone: Its antigen is not known.

Only in-frame clones appear in the TCRdb table, and some are missing; sequencing was by immunoSEQ multiplex PCR. The top ten hold around 0.4% of the sample, which has 2 million to 3 million clones, 80% to 95% seen once. The receptor comes from a man younger than 30 in good health. Some clones in this sample may be carry-over from other donors' samples. The sequenced sample consisted of naive CD4+ T cells from PBMCs. Documented subset: CD45RA+ positively selected.

CDR3 coding DNA: TGTGCCAGCAGCCCTGGCATCGGCGGTACGCAGTATTTT. This translates into CASSPGIGGTQYF. V is TRBV7-2 and J is TRBJ2-3; D unclear. The CDR3 loop spans 13 amino acids. Trimming stripped 5 bases from V and 8 bases from J, with 14 bases between. Looked up from germline, CDR1 is SGHTA and CDR2 is FQGNSA.